This paragraph covers one T cell receptor (beta chain) sequence. The antigen remains undetermined. Assay: immunoSEQ multiplex PCR; the TCRdb copy retains only in-frame clones and omits some. The table shows over 250,000 clones, with around 87% occurring only once. The data were taken from a study of Ad26.COV2.S vaccination and SARS-CoV-2 variants. Whole-study findings and limits: Reportedly, spike-specific CD8+ and CD4+ T cell responses achieved substantial breadth once vaccination had taken place.

The CDR3 sequence is 15 residues long. Germline V gene lookup returns CDR1 LGHNA and CDR2 YSLEER. V was cut by 1 base and J by 4 bases, with 14 bases left in between. Treatment of the sample: around 19 received Ad26.COV2.S at low or high dose, single or two shots; 5 received placebo; per-sample allocation not given. Day 63 after the first injection of vaccine or placebo was the sampling time. This TCR was sampled from a person between 18 and 59 years old who received the Ad26.COV2.S COVID-19 vaccine or a placebo. This specimen consisted of peripheral blood, obtained in a trial of Ad26.COV2.S vaccine versus placebo. The rearrangement links TRBV4-3 to TRBJ2-7; D gene unclear. The CDR3 DNA reads as TGCGCCAGCAGCCAAGTCCCAGGAATAGGTTACGAGCAGTACTTC. The encoded protein is CASSQVPGIGYEQYF.